A selection of T cell receptor beta chains follows, all from one sample in a study of T-cell memory formation after mild COVID-19. TCRdb reprocessed the 5' RACE reads with MiXCR, giving one entry per CDR3 protein. The table lists 350,000 or so distinct CDR3 sequences, under 25% of them singletons, with roughly a fifth in the top ten. The sample comprised PBMCs or a T cell subset sorted from them (not recorded which). These receptors were obtained from a man between 18 and 35 years old who had mild COVID-19 (a few samples of this study predate the infection). Cell type and time point are not known. Each CDR3 is given with its conserved first and last residue. Each record gives: V gene, J gene, clone size, D gene, CDR3 protein, CDR3 DNA. D genes are given only for firm matches. Rows give clone size only sometimes, using once, few, many, or a class for an expanded clone.

>TRBV5-1|TRBJ2-1|NA|TRBD2
CASSLSGGASSYNEQFF
TGCGCCAGCAGCTTGAGCGGGGGGGCCTCATCCTACAATGAGCAGTTCTTC
>TRBV12-3/TRBV12-4|TRBJ1-5|NA|NA
CASTPGQLNQPQHF
TGTGCCAGCACCCCCGGACAGCTAAATCAGCCCCAGCATTTT
>TRBV5-1|TRBJ2-2|few|NA
CASSPRNTFGELFF
TGCGCCAGCAGCCCCCGCAACACTTTCGGGGAGCTGTTTTTT
>TRBV6-1|TRBJ1-5|few|NA
CASSVGQTSNQPQHF
TGTGCCAGCAGTGTCGGACAGACTAGCAATCAGCCCCAGCATTTT
>TRBV1|TRBJ2-7|few|NA
CTSSQEIPDGYEQYF
TGCACCAGCAGCCAAGAGATTCCGGACGGCTACGAGCAGTACTTC
>TRBV20-1|TRBJ2-1|few|NA
CSALSVDEQFF
TGCAGTGCTCTCAGCGTCGATGAGCAGTTCTTC
>TRBV5-1|TRBJ2-3|NA|NA
CASRIDHSPTDTQYF
TGCGCCAGCAGGATAGATCACAGCCCCACAGATACGCAGTATTTT
>TRBV5-1|TRBJ2-7|few|TRBD1
CASSLDGTGEVGQYF
TGCGCCAGCAGCTTGGATGGGACAGGGGAAGTAGGGCAGTACTTC
>TRBV4-2|TRBJ1-2|NA|NA
CASSQDRDNYGYTF
TGTGCCAGCAGCCAAGATAGGGATAACTATGGCTACACCTTC
>TRBV4-2|TRBJ2-4|few|NA
CASSPQGHIQYF
TGTGCCAGCAGCCCTCAGGGCCACATTCAGTACTTC
>TRBV7-9|TRBJ2-1|few|NA
CASSPPVGLNEQFF
TGTGCCAGCAGCCCACCCGTCGGGCTCAATGAGCAGTTCTTC
>TRBV20-1|TRBJ2-5|NA|TRBD2
CSAPGGEETQYF
TGCAGTGCTCCGGGGGGGGAAGAGACCCAGTACTTC
>TRBV7-2|TRBJ2-7|NA|TRBD1
CASSLTTGPTYEQYF
TGTGCCAGCAGCTTGACGACAGGGCCTACCTACGAGCAGTACTTC
>TRBV7-9|TRBJ2-2|NA|TRBD2
CASSLPNGLAGPNTGELFF
TGTGCCAGCAGCTTGCCGAACGGACTAGCGGGGCCGAACACCGGGGAGCTGTTTTTT
>TRBV5-8|TRBJ1-5|few|NA
CASSLRWVGRDQPQHF
TGTGCCAGCAGTCTCCGTTGGGTGGGAAGGGATCAGCCCCAGCATTTT
>TRBV18|TRBJ1-1|NA|NA
CASSPQNTEAFF
TGTGCCAGCTCTCCCCAGAACACTGAAGCTTTCTTT
>TRBV7-9|TRBJ2-5|few|TRBD2
CASSLGTSLAQETQYF
TGTGCCAGCAGCTTAGGGACTAGCCTGGCCCAAGAGACCCAGTACTTC
>TRBV5-6|TRBJ2-3|NA|TRBD2
CASSLSTGGMDTQYF
TGTGCCAGCAGCTTATCGACGGGGGGGATGGATACGCAGTATTTT
>TRBV6-1|TRBJ1-1|NA|NA
CASSERGNTEAFF
TGTGCCAGCAGCGAACGGGGGAACACTGAAGCTTTCTTT
>TRBV6-5|TRBJ2-2|few|NA
CASSPVGVGELFF
TGTGCCAGCAGCCCCGTCGGGGTCGGGGAGCTGTTTTTT
>TRBV6-1|TRBJ1-4|NA|NA
CASSYPPPGGQLNEKLFF
TGTGCCAGCAGTTATCCTCCGCCCGGAGGACAGCTTAATGAAAAACTGTTTTTT
>TRBV6-6|TRBJ1-1|NA|NA
CASRKGLNTEAFF
TGTGCCAGCAGGAAAGGGTTGAACACTGAAGCTTTCTTT
>TRBV12-5|TRBJ1-1|NA|NA
CASGLGPSGSTEAFF
TGTGCTAGTGGTTTGGGACCATCAGGAAGCACTGAAGCTTTCTTT
>TRBV5-1|TRBJ2-5|few|NA
CASSLEGVGETQYF
TGCGCCAGCAGCTTGGAGGGGGTTGGAGAGACCCAGTACTTC
>TRBV18|TRBJ2-7|many|NA
CASSPDRSYEQYF
TGTGCCAGCTCACCAGACAGATCCTACGAGCAGTACTTC
>TRBV18|TRBJ2-1|NA|TRBD1
CASSPGTGGDEQFF
TGTGCCAGCTCTCCTGGGACAGGGGGCGATGAGCAGTTCTTC
>TRBV7-9|TRBJ2-3|few|TRBD1
CASSARTGDTDTQYF
TGTGCCAGCAGCGCCCGGACAGGGGACACAGATACGCAGTATTTT
>TRBV16|TRBJ1-2|few|TRBD1
CASSHRTGHLSVYGYTF
TGTGCCAGCAGCCACCGGACAGGGCACCTATCCGTCTATGGCTACACCTTC
>TRBV20-1|TRBJ1-1|few|NA
CSARGRVEAFF
TGCAGTGCTAGAGGACGGGTGGAAGCTTTCTTT
>TRBV6-2/TRBV6-3|TRBJ2-4|NA|NA
CASSYSNMGAGENIQYF
TGTGCCAGCAGTTACTCGAATATGGGTGCAGGGGAGAACATTCAGTACTTC
>TRBV7-2|TRBJ1-4|NA|NA
CASSLQSGKLFF
TGTGCCAGCAGCTTACAGTCGGGGAAACTGTTTTTT
>TRBV6-6|TRBJ2-5|NA|TRBD1
CAIGGGLYQETQYF
TGTGCCATAGGGGGCGGCCTGTACCAAGAGACCCAGTACTTC
>TRBV11-2|TRBJ2-6|NA|TRBD1
CASTGQGPSGANVLTF
TGTGCCAGCACGGGACAGGGCCCCTCTGGGGCCAACGTCCTGACTTTC
>TRBV3-1|TRBJ1-6|NA|NA
CASSQDRYSPLHF
TGTGCCAGCAGCCAAGATCGGTATTCACCCCTCCACTTT
>TRBV11-2|TRBJ2-3|NA|TRBD2
CASSLPPRLANTDTQYF
TGTGCCAGCAGCTTACCCCCGAGACTAGCTAACACAGATACGCAGTATTTT
>TRBV7-2|TRBJ2-5|NA|NA
CASSLGRFQETQYF
TGTGCCAGCAGCTTAGGGCGATTTCAAGAGACCCAGTACTTC
>TRBV7-8|TRBJ2-3|NA|NA
CASSSGGGRRDTQYF
TGTGCCAGCAGCTCGGGAGGGGGCCGCCGGGATACGCAGTATTTT
>TRBV10-3|TRBJ1-4|NA|TRBD1
CAISESTGAAEKLFF
TGTGCCATCAGCGAATCGACAGGGGCAGCTGAAAAACTGTTTTTT
>TRBV20-1|TRBJ1-4|NA|TRBD1
CSAPNRGGVREKLFF
TGCAGTGCGCCAAACAGGGGTGGAGTTCGGGAAAAACTGTTTTTT
>TRBV5-6|TRBJ1-1|NA|NA
CASSWGDGVEAFF
TGTGCCAGCAGCTGGGGGGACGGCGTTGAAGCTTTCTTT
>TRBV12-3/TRBV12-4|TRBJ1-4|many|TRBD1
CASSPTGVVEKLFF
TGTGCCAGCAGCCCGACAGGGGTAGTGGAAAAACTGTTTTTT
>TRBV28|TRBJ2-2|NA|NA
CASSFWGGRNTGELFF
TGTGCCAGCAGTTTTTGGGGGGGGCGGAACACCGGGGAGCTGTTTTTT
>TRBV20-1|TRBJ2-4|NA|TRBD2
CSANVPGLAGGIQYF
TGCAGTGCCAACGTTCCGGGACTAGCGGGGGGCATTCAGTACTTC
>TRBV12-3/TRBV12-4|TRBJ2-3|NA|TRBD2
CASTLGGSDTQYF
TGTGCCAGCACCTTGGGGGGGTCAGATACGCAGTATTTT